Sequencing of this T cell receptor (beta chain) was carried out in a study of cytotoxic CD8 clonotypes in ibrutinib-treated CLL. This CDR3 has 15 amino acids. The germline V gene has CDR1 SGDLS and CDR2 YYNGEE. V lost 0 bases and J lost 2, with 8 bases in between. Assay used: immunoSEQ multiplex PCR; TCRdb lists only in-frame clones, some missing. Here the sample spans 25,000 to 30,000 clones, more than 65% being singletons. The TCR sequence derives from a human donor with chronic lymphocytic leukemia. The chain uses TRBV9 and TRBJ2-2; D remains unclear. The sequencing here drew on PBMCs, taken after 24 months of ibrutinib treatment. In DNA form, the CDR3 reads TGTGCCAGCAGCGTAGCACGTTATAACACCGGGGAGCTGTTTTTT. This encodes CASSVARYNTGELFF.